This T cell receptor (beta chain) was recorded in a study of PD-L1 blockade in urothelial cancer. Study-wide background: Researchers found blood samples held a median of 141,255 T cells.

Regarding time point: peripheral blood 6 weeks after treatment start. The method was immunoSEQ multiplex PCR; TCRdb's version includes in-frame clones alone and lacks a portion of them. The sample carries over 100,000 clones, around 93% recorded once. In germline, CDR1 is SGHNT, CDR2 YENEEA. CDR3 length: 13 amino acids. V lost 5 bases, J lost 7 bases, and 4 bases stayed unmatched. This sequence joins TRBV11-3 and TRBJ2-2, with 7 bases matching TRBD2. The sequencing used PBMCs, collected around atezolizumab (anti-PD-L1) treatment. This receptor was identified in a man aged 55 to 70 with urothelial cancer. CDR3 sequence: CASSPTSVGELFF. The CDR3 nucleotides are TGTGCCAGCAGCCCCACTAGCGTCGGGGAGCTGTTTTTT.